This T cell receptor (beta chain) stems from a study of T cell repertoires in cytomegalovirus infection (dated by TCRdb to the late 2010s). For the study in its entirety: Donor HLA type was relevant to the analysis, because carriage of CMV infection together with the matching HLA type was indicated by public TCR beta signatures. What the study reported, not specific to this receptor: In the ex vivo response, HLA-C-restricted CMV-specific TCR beta clonotypes were dominant, and in two of eight donors the single most frequent clonotype came from this HLA-C-restricted group. Carriers of CMV infection plus the relevant HLA type were discriminated by the cumulative frequency of public TCR beta family members in the study cohort and in an independent roughly 400-donor cohort.

This clonotype was detected many times. It has no known antigen specificity. Base qualities are not recorded, but no much larger clone differs from it by a single base. Sequencing took place on an Illumina HiSeq 1500. Using fastp trimming at Q25 and MiXCR clonotype assembly, TCRdb reanalyzed the public sequencing data and kept in-frame beta chains. A single entry per CDR3 protein holds the most common genes and DNA from its merged rows. The sample includes fewer than 550,000 distinct CDR3 sequences, with approximately 25% observed a single time. Roughly 13% of the sample lies in the top ten. V loses 3 bases, J loses 2 bases, and the germline ends lie 8 bases apart. According to the germline V gene, CDR1 reads SGHTA and CDR2 reads FQGNSA. The CDR3 covers 13 residues, taking in both the cysteine and the phenylalanine. Only the CDR3 part of the read is kept: 39 bases, read in frame from the first base.

The chain was built from TRBV7-2 and TRBJ2-7; the D segment could be TRBD2, given 5 matching bases. The clonotype originates from a human donor in good health (CMV status not recorded). Some clones in this sample may be carry-over from other donors' samples. Sequencing was performed on PBMCs. The DNA sequence reads TGTGCCAGCAGCTTCACCGGGACCTACGAGCAGTACTTC. Its protein reads: CASSFTGTYEQYF.